The 7 T cell receptor beta chains reported below all come from one sample, sequenced in a study of PD-L1 blockade in urothelial cancer. Noted time point: peripheral blood 6 weeks after treatment start. The assay was immunoSEQ multiplex PCR, and TCRdb's table has in-frame clones only and misses some. Of about 120,000 clones listed, 86% are singletons. Specimen: PBMCs, collected around atezolizumab (anti-PD-L1) treatment. These receptors were taken from a man aged 50 to 60 with urothelial cancer.

The rearrangement links TRBV7-8 to TRBJ2-5; the D gene is possibly TRBD2 (6 bases). Germline V gene lookup returns CDR1 SGHVS and CDR2 FQNEAQ. CDR3 size: 15 residues. V was cut by 5 bases and J by 5 bases, with 18 bases left in between. The CDR3 sequence: CASSPTPLAQETQYF. CDR3 nucleotides: TGTGCCAGCAGCCCCACCCCACTAGCCCAGGAGACCCAGTACTTC.

V and J are TRBV6-4 and TRBJ2-2; 13 bases fit TRBD2. V dropped 4 bases and J dropped 5; count of bases not matched to a gene: 1. Germline assignment: CDR1 MRHNA and CDR2 SNTAGT. This CDR3 region has 15 residues. As DNA, the CDR3 is TGTGCCAGCAGTGGGACTAGCGGGAGTACCGGGGAGCTGTTTTTT. Amino acid sequence: CASSGTSGSTGELFF.

V is TRBV19 and J is TRBJ2-2; possible D gene TRBD2, 5 bases. This CDR3 has 14 residues. With 1 base removed from V and 6 bases from J, the gap between germline ends came to 9 bases. Germline CDR1 LNHDA, CDR2 SQIVND (reference sequence). The CDR3 DNA reads as TGTGCCAGTAGTATAGCCGGGGTCTCCGGGGAGCTGTTTTTT. This translates into CASSIAGVSGELFF. The full variable domain, with the rest looked up from reference TRBV19 and TRBJ2-2, is DGGITQSPKYLFRKEGQNVTLSCEQNLNHDAMYWYRQDPGQGLRLIYYSQIVNDFQKGDIAEGYSVSREKKESFPLTVTSAQKNPTAFYLCASSIAGVSGELFFGEGSRLTVL.

The chain is built from TRBV30 and TRBJ1-6, with D hard to call. CDR3 length equals 13 residues. V lost 3 bases and J lost 10, with 13 bases in between. Germline V lookup: CDR1 GTSNPN, CDR2 SVGIG (reference sequence). The CDR3 DNA is TGTGCCTGGAGCTATGCCAGCGACTCACCCCTCCACTTT. This codes for CAWSYASDSPLHF.

This sequence joins TRBV11-3 and TRBJ2-3; maybe TRBD1 (6 bases). The germline CDR1 and CDR2 sequences are SGHNT and YENEEA. Trimming pared 5 bases from V and 3 bases from J, leaving 18 bases between. The length of the CDR3 is 16 residues. DNA of the CDR3: TGTGCCAGCAGCCCACAAAAACCGGGACAAACAGATACGCAGTATTTT. This sequence encodes CASSPQKPGQTDTQYF.

The table lists this clone with a few counts. The chain joins TRBV2 to TRBJ2-6; TRBD1 matches 7 bases. This CDR3 is built from 15 residues. Germline V gene data show CDR1 as SNHLY and CDR2 as FYNNEI. V lost 11 bases to trimming and J lost 2 bases; unmatched junction nucleotides: 9. The CDR3 region is CASRPGQAGANVLTF. The CDR3 DNA reads as TGTGCCTCCCGCCCTGGACAGGCTGGGGCCAACGTCCTGACTTTC.

The gene calls are TRBV6-1 and TRBJ1-1; TRBD1 might be the D (5 bases). This CDR3 has 17 residues. The germline V and J ends were trimmed by 1 base and 5 bases, with 20 bases remaining between them. CDR1 and CDR2 from the germline V gene are MNHNS and SASEGT. The CDR3, as DNA: TGTGCCAGCAGTGAAGGTCGTTGGGGCAGGGCAGGAACTGAAGCTTTCTTT. It specifies CASSEGRWGRAGTEAFF.